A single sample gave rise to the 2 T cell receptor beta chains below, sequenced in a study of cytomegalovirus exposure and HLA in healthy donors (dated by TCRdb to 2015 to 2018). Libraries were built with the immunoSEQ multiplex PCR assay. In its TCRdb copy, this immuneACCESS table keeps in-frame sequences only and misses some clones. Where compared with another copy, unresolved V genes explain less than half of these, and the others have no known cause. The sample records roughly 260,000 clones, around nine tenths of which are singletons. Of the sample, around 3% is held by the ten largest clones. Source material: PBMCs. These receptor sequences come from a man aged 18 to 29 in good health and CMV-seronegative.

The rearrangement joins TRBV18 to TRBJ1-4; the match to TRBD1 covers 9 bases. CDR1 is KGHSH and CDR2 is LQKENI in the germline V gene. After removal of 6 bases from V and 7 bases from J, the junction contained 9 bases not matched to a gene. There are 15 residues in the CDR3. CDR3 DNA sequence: TGTGCCAGCTCCCACAGGGGGCTCGTAGGTGAAAAACTGTTTTTT. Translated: CASSHRGLVGEKLFF.

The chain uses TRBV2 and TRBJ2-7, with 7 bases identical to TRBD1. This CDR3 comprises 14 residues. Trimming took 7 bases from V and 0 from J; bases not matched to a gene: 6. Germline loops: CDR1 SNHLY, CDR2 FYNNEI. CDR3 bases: TGTGCCAGCACCGCGACAGGGAGCTCCTACGAGCAGTACTTC. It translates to CASTATGSSYEQYF.